This TCR beta chain was documented in a study of blood T cells in healthy people across ages. Study results and caveats: Naive CD4+ cell counts and diversity both ran higher in long-lived than in aged donors. With age, beta diversity per million T cells declined roughly linearly, significantly by around 43.

A remark on this clonotype: What it binds is not known.

Next came a second PCR, run for about 6 to 12 cycles, which used a sample-barcoded 5' primer along with a J-beta primer mix. A template-switch adaptor containing 12 random nucleotides labeled each cDNA molecule. Paired-end reads containing CDR3 totaled no fewer than 2.5 million for each sample. In TCRdb, the 5' RACE reads were re-called with MiXCR into one record per CDR3 protein. The table records around 690,000 distinct CDR3 sequences, roughly three fifths of them present only once. Germline assignment: CDR1 SQVTM and CDR2 ANQGSEA. The V gene end was trimmed by 3 bases and the J gene end by 1 base; junction bases not matched to a gene: 9. This CDR3 has 15 amino acids.

Sequencing was carried out using blood. The rearrangement joins TRBV29-1 to TRBJ2-7, with TRBD2 matching over 7 bases. This clonotype was sampled from a man in his 60s in good health. The CDR3 loop reads CSVDFWGGDSYEQYF. For the CDR3, the DNA is TGCAGCGTTGACTTCTGGGGGGGGGATTCCTACGAGCAGTACTTC.